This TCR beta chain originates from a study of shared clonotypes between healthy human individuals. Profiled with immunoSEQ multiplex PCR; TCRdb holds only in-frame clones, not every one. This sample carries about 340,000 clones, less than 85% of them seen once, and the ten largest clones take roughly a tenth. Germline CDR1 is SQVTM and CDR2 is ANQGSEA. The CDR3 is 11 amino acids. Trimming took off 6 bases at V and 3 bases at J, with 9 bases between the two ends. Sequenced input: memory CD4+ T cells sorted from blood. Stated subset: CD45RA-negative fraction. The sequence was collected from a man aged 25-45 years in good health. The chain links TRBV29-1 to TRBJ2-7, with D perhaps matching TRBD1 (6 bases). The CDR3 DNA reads TGCAGCGTGGGACAAAACTACGAGCAGTACTTC. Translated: CSVGQNYEQYF.